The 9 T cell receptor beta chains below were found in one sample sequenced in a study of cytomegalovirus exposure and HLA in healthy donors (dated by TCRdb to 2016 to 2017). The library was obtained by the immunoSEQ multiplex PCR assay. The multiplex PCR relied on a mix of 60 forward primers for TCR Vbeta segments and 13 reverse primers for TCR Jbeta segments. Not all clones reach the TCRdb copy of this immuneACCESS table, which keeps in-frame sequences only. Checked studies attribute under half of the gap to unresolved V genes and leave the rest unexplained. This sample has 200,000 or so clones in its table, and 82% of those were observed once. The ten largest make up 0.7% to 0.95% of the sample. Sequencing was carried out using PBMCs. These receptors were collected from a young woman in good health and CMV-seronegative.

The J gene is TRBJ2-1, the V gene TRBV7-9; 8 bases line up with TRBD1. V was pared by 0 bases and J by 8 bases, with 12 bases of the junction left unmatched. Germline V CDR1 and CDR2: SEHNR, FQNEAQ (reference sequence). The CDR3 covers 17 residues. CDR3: CASSLAPTGGRVDEQFF. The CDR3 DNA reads TGTGCCAGCAGCTTAGCCCCCACAGGGGGTAGGGTGGATGAGCAGTTCTTC. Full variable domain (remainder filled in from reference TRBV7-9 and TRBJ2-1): DTGVSQNPRHKITKRGQNVTFRCDPISEHNRLYWYRQTLGQGPEFLTYFQNEAQLEKSRLLSDRFSAERPKGSFSTLEIQRTEQGDSAMYLCASSLAPTGGRVDEQFFGPGTRLTVL.

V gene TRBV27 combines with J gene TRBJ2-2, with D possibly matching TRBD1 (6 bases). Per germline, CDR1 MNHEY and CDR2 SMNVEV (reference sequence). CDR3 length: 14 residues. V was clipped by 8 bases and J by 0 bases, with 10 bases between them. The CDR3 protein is CASSTGTNTGELFF. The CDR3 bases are TGTGCCAGCTCAACAGGGACGAACACCGGGGAGCTGTTTTTT.

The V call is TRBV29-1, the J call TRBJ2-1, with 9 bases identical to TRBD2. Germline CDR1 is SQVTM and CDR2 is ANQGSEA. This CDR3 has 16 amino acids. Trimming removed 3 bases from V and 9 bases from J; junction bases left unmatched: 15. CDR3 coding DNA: TGCAGCGTTGATCCGCTAGCGGGGCCAACGAGGAGTGAGCAGTTCTTC. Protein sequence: CSVDPLAGPTRSEQFF.

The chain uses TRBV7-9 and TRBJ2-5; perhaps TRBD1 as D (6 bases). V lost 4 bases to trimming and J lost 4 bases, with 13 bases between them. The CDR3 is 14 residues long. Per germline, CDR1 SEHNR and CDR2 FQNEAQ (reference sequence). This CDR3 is CASSSRQARETQYF. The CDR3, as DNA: TGTGCCAGCAGCTCCCGACAGGCTAGAGAGACCCAGTACTTC.

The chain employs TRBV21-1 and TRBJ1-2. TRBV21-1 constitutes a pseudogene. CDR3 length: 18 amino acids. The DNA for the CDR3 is TGTGCCAGCAGGACGGGGGGAAAGATTAGCAACAGAGACTATGGCTACACCTTC. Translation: CASRTGGKISNRDYGYTF.

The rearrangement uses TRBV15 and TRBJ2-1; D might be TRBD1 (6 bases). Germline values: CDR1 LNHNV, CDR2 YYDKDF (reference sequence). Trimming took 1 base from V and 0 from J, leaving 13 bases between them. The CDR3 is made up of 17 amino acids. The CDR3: CATSRGLTGSSYNEQFF. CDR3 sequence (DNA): TGTGCCACCAGCAGAGGGTTAACAGGGAGCTCCTACAATGAGCAGTTCTTC.

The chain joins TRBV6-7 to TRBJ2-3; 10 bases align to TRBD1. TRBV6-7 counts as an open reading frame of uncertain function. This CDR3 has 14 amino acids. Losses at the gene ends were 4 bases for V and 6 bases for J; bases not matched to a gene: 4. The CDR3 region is CASSSPGQGDTQYF. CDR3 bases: TGTGCCAGCAGTTCCCCGGGACAGGGGGATACGCAGTATTTT.

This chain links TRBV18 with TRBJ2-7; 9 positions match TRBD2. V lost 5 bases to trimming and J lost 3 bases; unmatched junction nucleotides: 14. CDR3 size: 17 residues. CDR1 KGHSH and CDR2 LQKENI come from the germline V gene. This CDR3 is CASSKDPEREAFYEQYF. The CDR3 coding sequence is TGTGCCAGCTCAAAAGACCCGGAGCGGGAGGCATTCTACGAGCAGTACTTC. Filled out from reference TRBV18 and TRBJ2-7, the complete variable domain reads NAGVMQNPRHLVRRRGQEARLRCSPMKGHSHVYWYRQLPEEGLKFMVYLQKENIIDESGMPKERFSAEFPKEGPSILRIQQVVRGDSAAYFCASSKDPEREAFYEQYFGPGTRLTVT.

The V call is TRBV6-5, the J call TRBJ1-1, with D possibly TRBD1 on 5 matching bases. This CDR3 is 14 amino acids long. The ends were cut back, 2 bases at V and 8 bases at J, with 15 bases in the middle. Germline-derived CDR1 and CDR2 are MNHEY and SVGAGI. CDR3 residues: CASSYPQQGSEAFF. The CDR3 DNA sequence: TGTGCCAGCAGTTACCCCCAGCAGGGATCCGAAGCTTTCTTT.